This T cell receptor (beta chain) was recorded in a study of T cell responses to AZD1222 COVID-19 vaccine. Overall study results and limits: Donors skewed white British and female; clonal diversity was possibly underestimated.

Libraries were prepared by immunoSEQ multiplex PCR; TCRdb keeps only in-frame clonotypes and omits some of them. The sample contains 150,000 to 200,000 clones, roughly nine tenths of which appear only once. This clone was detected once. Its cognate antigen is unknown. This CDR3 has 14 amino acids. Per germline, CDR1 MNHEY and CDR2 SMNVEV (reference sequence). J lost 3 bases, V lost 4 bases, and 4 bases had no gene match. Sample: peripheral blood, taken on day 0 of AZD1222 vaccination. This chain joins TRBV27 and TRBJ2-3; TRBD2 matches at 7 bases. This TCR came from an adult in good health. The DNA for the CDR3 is TGTGCCAGCAGTTCCCGACTAGCAACAGATACGCAGTATTTT. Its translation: CASSSRLATDTQYF.